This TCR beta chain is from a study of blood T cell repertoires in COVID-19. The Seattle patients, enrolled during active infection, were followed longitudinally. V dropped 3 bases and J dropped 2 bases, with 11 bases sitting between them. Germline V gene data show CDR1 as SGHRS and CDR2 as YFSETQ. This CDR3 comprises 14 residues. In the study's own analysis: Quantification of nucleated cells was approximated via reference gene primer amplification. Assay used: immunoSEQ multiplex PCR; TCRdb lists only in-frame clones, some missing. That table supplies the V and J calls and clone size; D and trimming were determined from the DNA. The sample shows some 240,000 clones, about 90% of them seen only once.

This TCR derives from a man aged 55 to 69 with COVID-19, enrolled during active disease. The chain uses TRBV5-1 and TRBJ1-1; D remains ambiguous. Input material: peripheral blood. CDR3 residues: CASSWELGNTEAFF. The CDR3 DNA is TGCGCCAGCAGCTGGGAGTTGGGAAACACTGAAGCTTTCTTT. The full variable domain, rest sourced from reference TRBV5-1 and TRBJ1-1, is KAGVTQTPRYLIKTRGQQVTLSCSPISGHRSVSWYQQTPGQGLQFLFEYFSETQRNKGNFPGRFSGRQFSNSRSEMNVSTLELGDSALYLCASSWELGNTEAFFGQGTRLTVV.